This TCR beta chain was sequenced in a study of T cell responses to AZD1222 COVID-19 vaccine (TCRdb year 2021). About the full investigation: AZD1222 recipients with second doses at about 4 weeks or about 12 weeks were pooled, because spike-specific TCR depth and breadth did not differ between schedules. Trial participants were enrolled by age into 18-55, 56-69 and 70-plus year subgroups, with roughly 160, 29 and 62 TCR-sequenced participants respectively. A total of more than 230 trial participants underwent TCR sequencing, of whom about 200 had received two doses of AZD1222 and about 25 had received two doses of the MenACWY control vaccine. Study-wide findings and limitations: Conclusions about previously exposed vaccinees are limited, since just 5 or 6 AZD1222 recipients were seropositive for SARS-CoV-2 at baseline. In the small 56-69-year group, the increase in depth fell short of significance, most likely because of low power. The whole spike protein was spanned by vaccine-associated CD4 TCRs, and dominant responses were seen in regions 160-218 and 743-854. Spike-specific TCR breadth and depth rose significantly after two AZD1222 doses compared with day 0 and with MenACWY recipients. Most participants were white British and females outnumbered males, and the authors suggested that clonal diversity may have been underestimated. Epitopes outside the regions mutated in the B.1.351 and B.1.1.7 variants were reportedly recognized by nearly half of the unique spike-specific TCRs. Because no day 14 peak-response samples were available, the repertoires could be characterized only after the peak T cell response.

The sample's time point label, decoded: baseline before first vaccination. The vaccinee samples were drawn from two UK trials, COV001 and COV002, one of which was a single-blind randomized controlled phase 2/3 trial testing AZD1222 (ChAdOx1 nCoV-19) in healthy adults. For TCRbeta chain sequencing, PBMC samples from trial participants were taken at day 0 and at day 28 after the second dose. Trimming removed 1 base from V and 5 bases from J, leaving 14 bases between the germline ends. The CDR3 contains 15 residues, cysteine and phenylalanine counted. CDR3 DNA is the only sequence kept; it has 45 bases, read in frame from the first base. Reading the germline V gene (reference sequence) gives CDR1 LGHDT and CDR2 YNNKEL. The CDR3 regions of human TCRbeta chains were analyzed by immunosequencing. The original pipeline was this. TCRs in the repertoires were compared against a reference library of SARS-CoV-2-specific TCRs that had been generated with the MIRA antigen-specificity platform. Breadth meant the fraction of unique TCRs that were SARS-CoV-2-associated, whereas depth meant the fraction of total T cells that were SARS-CoV-2-associated. Using the MIRA data, every spike-specific TCR was mapped to the spike region that the TCR reacted to and assigned to either a CD4 or a CD8 class. Log10-transformed breadth and depth values were compared by one-way ANOVA with Sidak's multiple comparisons tests. The source is immuneACCESS, and TCRdb retained only in-frame sequences with V and J called. Part of the clones is not carried over; for the studies checked, unresolved V genes explain less than half of this, and the remainder is unexplained. D and trimming come from the DNA, and the V and J calls and clone size come from that table. The sample table lists some 200,000 clones, roughly 93% of them with a count of one. The biggest ten clones account for about 3.9% of the sample.

Notes on this clone: Its antigen is still unknown. Within one base of it there is no much larger clone, and no base qualities were kept.

The sequence was obtained from an adult in good health. The sequence is built from TRBV3-1 (or the pseudogene TRBV3-2) and TRBJ1-2, with TRBD1 tentatively as D gene (5 bases match). Source: peripheral blood, taken on day 0 of AZD1222 vaccination. The CDR3 here reads CASSQAPGRIYGYTF. The DNA sequence follows: TGTGCCAGCAGCCAAGCGCCGGGACGGATTTATGGCTACACCTTC.